These 5 T cell receptor beta chains were all obtained from the same sample, sequenced in a study of blood T cell repertoires in COVID-19 (TCRdb year 2020). Libraries were constructed by the immunoSEQ multiplex PCR assay. What TCRdb holds here is the immuneACCESS table cut down to in-frame rearrangements. Part of the clones is not present; checked against another copy, under half of the missing clones reflect an unresolved V gene, and the others are unexplained. In all, the sample holds roughly 230,000 clones, and 88% of those were seen once. In total, the top ten clones hold over 0.55% of the sample. The sequenced sample consisted of peripheral blood. The receptors here all came from a human donor in a cohort sampled during active COVID-19.

This clone is a singleton in its sample. The chain recombines TRBV3-1 (or the pseudogene TRBV3-2) with TRBJ2-3; no clear D. Germline lookup yields CDR1 LGHDT and CDR2 YNNKEL (reference sequence). The CDR3 sequence is 12 residues long. Trimming shortened V by 1 base and J by 5 bases, and 4 bases separated the two germline ends. Here the CDR3 reads CASSQVGDTQYF. The CDR3 DNA is TGTGCCAGCAGCCAAGTCGGAGATACGCAGTATTTT.

The chain recombines TRBV4-3 with TRBJ1-6; tentatively, D is TRBD1 (5 bases). The germline gives CDR1 LGHNA, CDR2 YSLEER. CDR3 size: 15 residues. V lost 6 bases and J lost 5, with 14 bases in between. In DNA, the CDR3 is TGCGCCAGCAGTAGGGTGGGGGGGGATAATTCACCCCTCCACTTT. It is translated as CASSRVGGDNSPLHF.

This chain uses TRBV9 with TRBJ1-4; D is perhaps TRBD1 (6 bases). V lost 3 bases to trimming and J lost 7 bases, with 19 bases between them. The CDR3 covers 16 residues. Germline V gives CDR1 SGDLS, CDR2 YYNGEE. Here the CDR3 reads CASSAVGGLDGEKLFF. Written as DNA, the CDR3 is TGTGCCAGCAGCGCCGTCGGGGGGCTTGATGGTGAAAAACTGTTTTTT. Combining the CDR3 with reference TRBV9 and TRBJ1-4 gives the whole variable domain DSGVTQTPKHLITATGQRVTLRCSPRSGDLSVYWYQQSLDQGLQFLIQYYNGEERAKGNILERFSAQQFPDLHSELNLSSLELGDSALYFCASSAVGGLDGEKLFFGSGTQLSVL.

The J gene is TRBJ2-7, the V gene TRBV29-1, with 7 bases aligning to TRBD1. The V segment lost 7 bases and the J segment 4 bases; nucleotides outside the gene matches: 7. Germline V lookup: CDR1 SQVTM, CDR2 ANQGSEA. The CDR3 extends over 12 amino acids. Here the CDR3 DNA reads TGCAGCGCCCGGACAGGTGGATACGAGCAGTACTTC. Translating it yields CSARTGGYEQYF.

The rearrangement joins TRBV30 to TRBJ2-3; D is undetermined. The ends were cut back, 0 bases at V and 4 bases at J, with 5 bases in the middle. CDR1 is GTSNPN and CDR2 is SVGIG in the germline V gene (reference sequence). There are 12 residues in the CDR3. The CDR3: CAWSVLPDTQYF. The CDR3 coding sequence is TGTGCCTGGAGTGTACTTCCAGATACGCAGTATTTT.